What follows are 17 T cell receptor beta chains derived from one specimen sequenced in a study of cytomegalovirus exposure and HLA in healthy donors. In the PCR, 60 Vbeta and 13 Jbeta primers were used. Sequenced by immunoSEQ multiplex PCR; TCRdb stores in-frame clones only, minus some. The table has under 200,000 clones, about 81% seen once. The specimen sequenced was PBMCs. The receptors were gathered from a young woman in good health and CMV-seronegative.

V and J are TRBV5-4 and TRBJ2-7; 14 bases align to TRBD2. The CDR3 totals 17 residues. The germline gives CDR1 SGHNT, CDR2 YYREEE (reference sequence). With 0 bases clipped from V and 2 bases from J, the junction kept 4 bases outside the gene matches. CDR3 region: CASSLVGTSGSPYEQYF. Written as DNA, the CDR3 is TGTGCCAGCAGCTTGGTCGGGACTAGCGGGAGCCCCTACGAGCAGTACTTC.

The chain is built from TRBV27 and TRBJ2-7; TRBD2 agrees at 7 bases. V gave up 2 bases and J gave up 5 bases; unmatched junction bases: 15. This CDR3 has 17 amino acids. Germline assignment: CDR1 MNHEY and CDR2 SMNVEV (reference sequence). Here the CDR3 DNA reads TGTGCCAGCAGTTTAAGGACTATTGGGGGGGGGAGCGACGAGCAGTACTTC. Its protein product is CASSLRTIGGGSDEQYF.

In this sample, this clone turned up once. The CDR3 loop reads CASSQGLAGAYEQYF. The CDR3 DNA is TGTGCCAGCAGCCAAGGACTAGCGGGGGCCTACGAGCAGTACTTC. The chain couples TRBV14 to TRBJ2-7; 12 bases match TRBD2. V was clipped by 1 base and J by 2 bases; unmatched bases: 0. Germline V CDR1 and CDR2: SGHDN, FVKESK. There are 15 residues in the CDR3. Based on the CDR3 plus reference TRBV14 and TRBJ2-7, the full variable domain is EAGVTQFPSHSVIEKGQTVTLRCDPISGHDNLYWYRRVMGKEIKFLLHFVKESKQDESGMPNNRFLAERTGGTYSTLKVQPAELEDSGVYFCASSQGLAGAYEQYFGPGTRLTVT.

The chain recombines TRBV18 with TRBJ2-5; a weak D match, TRBD1 (6 bases). The end of the DNA fits TRBJ2-7 better, so the J call may be wrong. CDR1 is KGHSH, CDR2 LQKENI, per germline. The CDR3 length is 14 residues. The CDR3 DNA follows: TGTGCCAGCTCACCAGGGGGCGAAGGGTACGAGCAGTACTTC. Its translation is CASSPGGEGYEQYF.

The chain recombines TRBV5-6 with TRBJ1-4; D gene uncertain. Germline values: CDR1 SGHDT, CDR2 YYEEEE. This CDR3 has 15 amino acids. V dropped 5 bases and J dropped 5 bases, with 16 bases sitting between them. The CDR3 loop is CASRLSGLRNEKLFF. The CDR3 DNA follows: TGTGCCAGCAGATTGTCGGGGTTGAGGAATGAAAAACTGTTTTTT.

This chain uses TRBV15 with TRBJ2-1; TRBD1 might be the D (6 bases). V was shortened by 0 bases and J by 6 bases, with 12 bases between the two germline ends. Germline assignment: CDR1 LNHNV and CDR2 YYDKDF (reference sequence). The CDR3 is made up of 15 amino acids. In DNA form, the CDR3 reads TGTGCCACCAGCAGAGATAAGGGGGTGCCCAATGAGCAGTTCTTC. Translating gives CATSRDKGVPNEQFF.

J is TRBJ2-7 and V is TRBV18; D possibly corresponds to TRBD1 (6 bases). CDR3 length equals 14 residues. Germline CDR1 and CDR2: KGHSH and LQKENI. With 1 base removed from V and 2 bases from J, the gap between germline ends came to 9 bases. In DNA form, the CDR3 reads TGTGCCAGCTCACCACAGGGGGTCACCTACGAGCAGTACTTC. Encoded protein: CASSPQGVTYEQYF.

This chain links TRBV18 with TRBJ2-7; the match to TRBD2 covers 10 bases. Germline-derived CDR1 and CDR2 are KGHSH and LQKENI. J lost 0 bases, V lost 2 bases, and 1 base had no gene match. This CDR3 region has 15 residues. In DNA, the CDR3 is TGTGCCAGCTCACCAGGACTAGCGGTCTCCTACGAGCAGTACTTC. Translated, it gives CASSPGLAVSYEQYF.

The V and J genes are TRBV28 and TRBJ2-7; TRBD1 matches at 8 bases. The length of the CDR3 is 15 residues. Germline V CDR1 and CDR2: MDHEN, SYDVKM. The trim removed 6 bases at V and 2 bases at J, leaving 9 bases unmatched. The chain's CDR3 is CASRLAGTGTYEQYF. In DNA, the CDR3 is TGTGCCAGCAGACTCGCTGGGACAGGAACCTACGAGCAGTACTTC.

This chain uses TRBV27 with TRBJ2-7, with 15 bases that match TRBD2. Germline values: CDR1 MNHEY, CDR2 SMNVEV (reference sequence). This CDR3 is built from 16 residues. V shed 5 bases and J 4 bases; nucleotides not matched to a gene: 6. CDR3 bases: TGTGCCAGCAGTGGTGGGACTAGCGGGAGGAAGTACGAGCAGTACTTC. It yields the protein CASSGGTSGRKYEQYF.

The rearrangement joins TRBV27 to TRBJ1-2; 7 bases map to TRBD1. This CDR3 spans 15 amino acids. The germline gives CDR1 MNHEY, CDR2 SMNVEV (reference sequence). Trimming cost V 5 bases and J 6 bases; bases outside gene matches: 12. This CDR3 reads CASSGSPPTGNGYTF. The CDR3 coding sequence is TGTGCCAGCAGTGGTAGCCCCCCGACAGGGAATGGCTACACCTTC.

V usage is TRBV2 and J usage is TRBJ1-5; 9 bases agree with TRBD1. CDR3 size: 14 residues. With 7 bases clipped from V and 2 bases from J, the junction kept 3 bases outside the gene matches. CDR1 is SNHLY, CDR2 FYNNEI, per germline. CDR3 bases: TGTGCCAGCACCTGGGACAGGGGCAATCAGCCCCAGCATTTT. Translated, it gives CASTWDRGNQPQHF.

This clone was seen a single time. This chain joins TRBV29-1 and TRBJ1-3; D is unclear. Germline V lookup: CDR1 SQVTM, CDR2 ANQGSEA. Trimming stripped 4 bases from V and 0 bases from J, with 7 bases between. The CDR3 runs to 13 residues. Here the CDR3 DNA reads TGCAGCGTTGCTTACGGCTCTGGAAACACCATATATTTT. Amino acid sequence: CSVAYGSGNTIYF.

In its sample, this clone was seen once. The rearrangement joins TRBV7-6 to TRBJ1-5; 8 bases are shared with TRBD1. CDR3 length: 13 residues. CDR1 SGHVS and CDR2 FNYEAQ come from the germline V gene. Trimming took 4 bases from V and 6 from J; bases not matched to a gene: 2. CDR3 amino acids: CASSSTGGQPQHF. Here the CDR3 DNA reads TGTGCCAGCAGCTCCACAGGGGGTCAGCCCCAGCATTTT.

This rearrangement joins TRBV18 to TRBJ2-6; TRBD2 agrees at 7 bases. Germline CDR1 is KGHSH and CDR2 is LQKENI. The CDR3 spans 19 residues. The V gene end was trimmed by 2 bases and the J gene end by 0 bases; junction bases not matched to a gene: 10. CDR3 loop: CASSPGASGLSSGANVLTF. CDR3 bases: TGTGCCAGCTCACCAGGCGCTAGCGGTTTAAGCTCTGGGGCCAACGTCCTGACTTTC.

In regard to this clone: Within the sample, other DNA sequences also encode this same CDR3. The V gene is TRBV27, the J gene TRBJ1-2; perhaps TRBD1 as D (6 bases). The CDR3 sequence is 13 residues long. V was shortened by 8 bases and J by 5 bases, with 15 bases between the two germline ends. Germline values: CDR1 MNHEY, CDR2 SMNVEV (reference sequence). The CDR3 reads CASSRGPLYGYTF. The CDR3 region has the DNA TGTGCCAGCTCCAGGGGCCCCTTATATGGCTACACCTTC.

A note on this clone: The conserved phenylalanine or tryptophan normally closing the CDR3 is absent here, so this likely arose from a read error. This rearrangement joins TRBV30 to TRBJ1-2; 7 bases match TRBD1. Germline CDR1 and CDR2: GTSNPN and SVGIG (reference sequence). V was pared by 2 bases and J by 4 bases, with 13 bases of the junction left unmatched. This CDR3 comprises 16 residues. CDR3 residues: CAWSSPPGQNIYGYTI. For the CDR3, the DNA is TGTGCCTGGAGTTCCCCCCCGGGACAGAATATCTATGGCTACACCATC.